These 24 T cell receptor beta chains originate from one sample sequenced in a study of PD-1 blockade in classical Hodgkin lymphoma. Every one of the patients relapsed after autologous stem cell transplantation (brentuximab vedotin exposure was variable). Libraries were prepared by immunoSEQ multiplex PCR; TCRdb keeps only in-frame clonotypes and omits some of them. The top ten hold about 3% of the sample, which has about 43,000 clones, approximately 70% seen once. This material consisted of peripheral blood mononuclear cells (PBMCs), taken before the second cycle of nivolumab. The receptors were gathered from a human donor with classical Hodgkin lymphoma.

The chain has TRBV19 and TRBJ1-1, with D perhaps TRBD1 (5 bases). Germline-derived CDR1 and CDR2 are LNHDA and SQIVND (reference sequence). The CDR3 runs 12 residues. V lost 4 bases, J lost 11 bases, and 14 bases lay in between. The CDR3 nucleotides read TGTGCCAGTAGTACCCTGACAGCGTCGGCTTTCTTT. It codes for CASSTLTASAFF.

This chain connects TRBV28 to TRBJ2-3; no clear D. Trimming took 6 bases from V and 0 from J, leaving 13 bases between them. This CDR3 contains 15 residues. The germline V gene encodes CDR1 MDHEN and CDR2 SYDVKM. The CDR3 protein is CASSPFTPSTDTQYF. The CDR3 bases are TGTGCCAGCAGCCCCTTCACCCCAAGCACAGATACGCAGTATTTT.

The CDR3 sequence: CASSLAPDQNYGYTF. The CDR3 DNA is TGCGCCAGCAGCCTTGCTCCGGACCAGAACTATGGCTACACCTTC. The rearrangement joins TRBV4-3 to TRBJ1-2, with D unclear. Germline V gene sequence: CDR1 LGHNA, CDR2 YSLEER. The V gene lost 4 bases and the J gene lost 2 bases, with 14 bases spanning the gap. The length of the CDR3 is 15 residues.

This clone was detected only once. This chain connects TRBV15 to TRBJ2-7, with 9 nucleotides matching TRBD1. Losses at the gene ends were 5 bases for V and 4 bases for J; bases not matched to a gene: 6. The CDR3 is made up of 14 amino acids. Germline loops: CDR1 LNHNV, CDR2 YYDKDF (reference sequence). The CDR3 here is CATSFGTGSYEQYF. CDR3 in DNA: TGTGCCACCAGCTTTGGGACAGGGAGTTACGAGCAGTACTTC.

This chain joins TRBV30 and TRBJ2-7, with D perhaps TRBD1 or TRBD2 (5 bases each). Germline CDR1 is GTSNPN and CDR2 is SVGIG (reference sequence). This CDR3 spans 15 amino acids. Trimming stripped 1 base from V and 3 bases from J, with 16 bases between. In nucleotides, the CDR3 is TGTGCCTGGAGTGGAGGGACCCCAGGGCTCTACGAGCAGTACTTC. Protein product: CAWSGGTPGLYEQYF. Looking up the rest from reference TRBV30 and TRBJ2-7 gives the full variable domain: SQTIHQWPATLVQPVGSPLSLECTVEGTSNPNLYWYRQAAGRGLQLLFYSVGIGQISSEVPQNLSASRPQDRQFILSSKKLLLSDSGFYLCAWSGGTPGLYEQYFGPGTRLTVT.

The CDR3 spells CASSVGAENYGYTF. The CDR3 nucleotides are TGTGCCAGCAGCGTAGGGGCAGAGAACTATGGCTACACCTTC. The rearrangement links TRBV9 to TRBJ1-2, with no clear D. The ends were cut back, 0 bases at V and 2 bases at J, with 8 bases in the middle. The CDR3 runs to 14 residues. Germline V lookup: CDR1 SGDLS, CDR2 YYNGEE.

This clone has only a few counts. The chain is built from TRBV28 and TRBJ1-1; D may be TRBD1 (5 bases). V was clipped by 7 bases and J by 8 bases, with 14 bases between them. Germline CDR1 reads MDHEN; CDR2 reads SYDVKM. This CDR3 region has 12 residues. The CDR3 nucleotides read TGTGCCAGCACTCAGCGGGGCGGAGAAGCTTTCTTT. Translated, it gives CASTQRGGEAFF.

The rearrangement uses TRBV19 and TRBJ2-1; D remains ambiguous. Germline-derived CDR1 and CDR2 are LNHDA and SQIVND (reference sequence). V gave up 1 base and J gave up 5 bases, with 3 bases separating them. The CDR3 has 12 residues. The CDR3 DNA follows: TGTGCCAGTAGTATAGGACACAATGAGCAGTTCTTC. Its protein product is CASSIGHNEQFF.

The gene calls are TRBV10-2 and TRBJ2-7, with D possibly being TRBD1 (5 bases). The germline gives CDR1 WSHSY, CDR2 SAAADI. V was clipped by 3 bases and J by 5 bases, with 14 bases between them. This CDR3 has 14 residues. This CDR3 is CASSDAQGSHEQYF. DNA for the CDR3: TGCGCCAGCAGTGATGCCCAGGGCAGCCACGAGCAGTACTTC.

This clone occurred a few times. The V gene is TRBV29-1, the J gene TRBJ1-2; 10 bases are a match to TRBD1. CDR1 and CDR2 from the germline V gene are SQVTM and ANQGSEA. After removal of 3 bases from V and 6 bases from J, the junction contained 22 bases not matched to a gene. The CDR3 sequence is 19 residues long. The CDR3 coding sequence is TGCAGCGTTGAGGGGGACAGGGGATTTTGGGCAGCCGCGGGGGATGGCTACACCTTC. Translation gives CSVEGDRGFWAAAGDGYTF.

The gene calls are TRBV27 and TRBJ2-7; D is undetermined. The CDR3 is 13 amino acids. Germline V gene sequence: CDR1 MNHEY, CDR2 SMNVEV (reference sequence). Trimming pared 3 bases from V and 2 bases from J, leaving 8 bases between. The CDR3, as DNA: TGTGCCAGCAGTTTCCGGGTTACCTACGAGCAGTACTTC. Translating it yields CASSFRVTYEQYF.

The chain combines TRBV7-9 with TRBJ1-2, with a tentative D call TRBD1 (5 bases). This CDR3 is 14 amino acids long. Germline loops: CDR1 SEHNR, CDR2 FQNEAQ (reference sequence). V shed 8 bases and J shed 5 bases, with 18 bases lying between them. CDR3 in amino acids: CASPNALDIYGYTF. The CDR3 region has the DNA TGTGCCAGCCCCAACGCGCTGGACATATATGGCTACACCTTC.

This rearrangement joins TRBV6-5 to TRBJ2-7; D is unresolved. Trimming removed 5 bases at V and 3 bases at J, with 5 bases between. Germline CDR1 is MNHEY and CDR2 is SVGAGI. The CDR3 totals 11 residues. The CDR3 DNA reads TGTGCCAGCAGTGACGGCTACGAGCAGTACTTC. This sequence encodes CASSDGYEQYF.

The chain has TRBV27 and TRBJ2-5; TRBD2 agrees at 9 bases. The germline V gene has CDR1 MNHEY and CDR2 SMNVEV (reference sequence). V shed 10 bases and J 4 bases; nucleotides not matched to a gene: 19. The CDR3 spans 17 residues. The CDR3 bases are TGTGCCACCGCGACTATAGCGGGAGTGGGGTTGGTAGAGACCCAGTACTTC. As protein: CATATIAGVGLVETQYF.

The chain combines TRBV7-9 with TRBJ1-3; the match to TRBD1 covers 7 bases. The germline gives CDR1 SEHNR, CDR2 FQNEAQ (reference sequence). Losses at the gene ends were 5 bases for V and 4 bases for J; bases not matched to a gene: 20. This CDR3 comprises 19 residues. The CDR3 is CASSPRLYKGAGVGNTIYF. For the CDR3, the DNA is TGTGCCAGCAGCCCCCGGCTTTATAAGGGGGCAGGTGTAGGAAACACCATATATTTT.

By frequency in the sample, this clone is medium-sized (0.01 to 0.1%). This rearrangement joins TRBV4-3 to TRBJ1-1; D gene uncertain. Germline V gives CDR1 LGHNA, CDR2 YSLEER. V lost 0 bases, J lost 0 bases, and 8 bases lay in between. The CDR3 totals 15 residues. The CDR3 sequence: CASSQEAVMNTEAFF. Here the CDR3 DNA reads TGCGCCAGCAGCCAAGAGGCCGTCATGAACACTGAAGCTTTCTTT.

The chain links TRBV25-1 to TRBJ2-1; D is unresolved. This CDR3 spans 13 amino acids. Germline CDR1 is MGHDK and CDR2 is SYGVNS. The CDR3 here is CAASPGRYNEQFF. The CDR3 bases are TGTGCTGCTTCTCCAGGTCGATACAATGAGCAGTTCTTC. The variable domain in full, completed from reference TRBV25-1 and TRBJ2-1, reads EADIYQTPRYLVIGTGKKITLECSQTMGHDKMYWYQQDPGMELHLIHYSYGVNSTEKGDLSSESTVSRIRTEHFPLTLESARPSHTSQYLCAASPGRYNEQFFGPGTRLTVL.

The CDR3 nucleotides read TGTGCCAGCAGCTCACTAGCGGGATGGGATACGCAGTATTTT. It translates to CASSSLAGWDTQYF. The chain recombines TRBV7-2 with TRBJ2-3; 10 nucleotides agree with TRBD2. V lost 4 bases to trimming and J lost 6 bases; unmatched junction nucleotides: 4. The CDR3 is 14 residues long. Germline CDR1 SGHTA, CDR2 FQGNSA.

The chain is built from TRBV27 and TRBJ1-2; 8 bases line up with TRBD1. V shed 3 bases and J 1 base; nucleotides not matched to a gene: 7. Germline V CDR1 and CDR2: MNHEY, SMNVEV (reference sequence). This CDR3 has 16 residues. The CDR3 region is CASSLRRQGFNYGYTF. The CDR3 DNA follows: TGTGCCAGCAGTTTGAGGAGACAGGGGTTTAACTATGGCTACACCTTC.

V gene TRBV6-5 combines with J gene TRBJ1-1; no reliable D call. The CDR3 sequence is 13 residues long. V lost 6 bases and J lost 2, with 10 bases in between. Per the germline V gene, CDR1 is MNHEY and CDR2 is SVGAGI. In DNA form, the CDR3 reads TGTGCCAGCAGGTTCGGCACAAACACTGAAGCTTTCTTT. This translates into CASRFGTNTEAFF.

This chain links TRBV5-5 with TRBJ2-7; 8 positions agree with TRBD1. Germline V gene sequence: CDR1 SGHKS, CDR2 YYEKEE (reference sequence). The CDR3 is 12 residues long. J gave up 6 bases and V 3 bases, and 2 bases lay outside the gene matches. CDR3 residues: CASSWTGSEQYF. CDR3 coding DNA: TGTGCCAGCAGCTGGACAGGGTCCGAGCAGTACTTC.

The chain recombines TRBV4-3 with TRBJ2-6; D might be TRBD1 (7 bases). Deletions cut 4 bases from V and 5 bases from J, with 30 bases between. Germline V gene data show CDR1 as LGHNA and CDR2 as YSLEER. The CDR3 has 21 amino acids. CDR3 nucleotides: TGCGCCAGCAGCCGCGGAGGGGGCGGACAGGCTCTTCGATTAAGGGCCAACGTCCTGACTTTC. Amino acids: CASSRGGGGQALRLRANVLTF.

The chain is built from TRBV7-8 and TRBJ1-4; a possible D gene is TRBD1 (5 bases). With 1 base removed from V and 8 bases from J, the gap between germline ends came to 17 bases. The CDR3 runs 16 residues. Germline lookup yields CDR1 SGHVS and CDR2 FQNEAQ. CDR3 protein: CASSLVPQGGGEKLFF. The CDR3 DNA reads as TGTGCCAGCAGCTTAGTCCCCCAGGGTGGGGGGGAAAAACTGTTTTTT.

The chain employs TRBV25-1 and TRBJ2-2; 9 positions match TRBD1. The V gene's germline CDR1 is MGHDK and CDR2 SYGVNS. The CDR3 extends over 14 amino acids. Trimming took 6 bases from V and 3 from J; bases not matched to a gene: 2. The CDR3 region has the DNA TGTGCCAGCAGCGGACAGGGGTACACCGGGGAGCTGTTTTTT. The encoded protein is CASSGQGYTGELFF.